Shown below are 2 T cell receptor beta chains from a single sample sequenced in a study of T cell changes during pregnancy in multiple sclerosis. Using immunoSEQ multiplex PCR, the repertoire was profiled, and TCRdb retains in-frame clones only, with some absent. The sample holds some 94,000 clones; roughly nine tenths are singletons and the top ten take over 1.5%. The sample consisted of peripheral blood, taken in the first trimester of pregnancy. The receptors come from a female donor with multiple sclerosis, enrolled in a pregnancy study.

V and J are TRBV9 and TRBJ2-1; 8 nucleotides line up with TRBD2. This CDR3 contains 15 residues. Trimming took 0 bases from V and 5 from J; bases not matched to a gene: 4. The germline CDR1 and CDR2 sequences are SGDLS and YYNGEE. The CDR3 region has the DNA TGTGCCAGCAGCGTAGCGGGAGGGCCGAACAATGAGCAGTTCTTC. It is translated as CASSVAGGPNNEQFF.

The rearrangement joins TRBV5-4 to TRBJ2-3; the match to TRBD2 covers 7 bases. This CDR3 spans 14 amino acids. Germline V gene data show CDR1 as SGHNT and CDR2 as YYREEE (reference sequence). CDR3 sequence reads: CAGAGGSHTDTQYF. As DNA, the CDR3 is TGTGCAGGGGCAGGCGGGAGCCACACAGATACGCAGTATTTT. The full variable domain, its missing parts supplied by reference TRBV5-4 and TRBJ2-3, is ETGVTQSPTHLIKTRGQQVTLRCSSQSGHNTVSWYQQALGQGPQFIFQYYREEENGRGNFPPRFSGLQFPNYSSELNVNALELDDSALYLCAGAGGSHTDTQYFGPGTRLTVL.